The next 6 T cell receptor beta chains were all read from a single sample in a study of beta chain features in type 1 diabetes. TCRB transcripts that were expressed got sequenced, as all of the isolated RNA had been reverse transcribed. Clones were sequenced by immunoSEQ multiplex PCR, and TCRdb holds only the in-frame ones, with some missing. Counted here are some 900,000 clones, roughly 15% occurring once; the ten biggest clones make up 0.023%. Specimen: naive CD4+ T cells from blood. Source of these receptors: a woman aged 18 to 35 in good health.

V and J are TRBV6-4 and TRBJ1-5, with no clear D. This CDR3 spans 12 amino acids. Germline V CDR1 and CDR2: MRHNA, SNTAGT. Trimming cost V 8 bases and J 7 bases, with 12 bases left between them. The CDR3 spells CASPRPGQPQHF. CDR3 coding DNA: TGTGCCAGCCCCCGGCCGGGGCAGCCCCAGCATTTT.

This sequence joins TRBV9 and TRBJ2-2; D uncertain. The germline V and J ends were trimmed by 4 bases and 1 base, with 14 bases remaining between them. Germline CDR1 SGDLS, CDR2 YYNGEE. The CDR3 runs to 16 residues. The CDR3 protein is CASSRSSRRNTGELFF. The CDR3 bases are TGTGCCAGCAGCAGGTCGAGCAGGAGGAACACCGGGGAGCTGTTTTTT.

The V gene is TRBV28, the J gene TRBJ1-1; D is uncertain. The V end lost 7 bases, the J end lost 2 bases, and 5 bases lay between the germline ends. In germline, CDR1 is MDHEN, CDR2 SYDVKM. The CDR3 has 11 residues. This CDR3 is CASTLNTEAFF. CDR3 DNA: TGTGCCAGCACCTTAAACACTGAAGCTTTCTTT.

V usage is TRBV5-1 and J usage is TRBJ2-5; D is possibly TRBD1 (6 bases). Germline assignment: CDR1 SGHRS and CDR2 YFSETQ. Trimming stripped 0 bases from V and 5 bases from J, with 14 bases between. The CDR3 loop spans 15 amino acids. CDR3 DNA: TGCGCCAGCAGCTTGGCATTGGGGGCTATGGAGACCCAGTACTTC. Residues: CASSLALGAMETQYF.

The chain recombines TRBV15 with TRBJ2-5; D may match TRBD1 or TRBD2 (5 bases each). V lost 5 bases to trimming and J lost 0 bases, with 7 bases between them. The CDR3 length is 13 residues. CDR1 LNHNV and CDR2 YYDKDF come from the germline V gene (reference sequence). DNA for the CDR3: TGTGCCACCAGCGAGGGACACCAAGAGACCCAGTACTTC. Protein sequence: CATSEGHQETQYF.

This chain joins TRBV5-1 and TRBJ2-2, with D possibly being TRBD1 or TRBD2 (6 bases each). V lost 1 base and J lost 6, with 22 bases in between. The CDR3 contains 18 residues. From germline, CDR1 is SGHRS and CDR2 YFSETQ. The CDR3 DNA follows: TGCGCCAGCAGCTTGTACTGGGGTACGGGGGCCACCGCCGGGGAGCTGTTTTTT. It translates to CASSLYWGTGATAGELFF.